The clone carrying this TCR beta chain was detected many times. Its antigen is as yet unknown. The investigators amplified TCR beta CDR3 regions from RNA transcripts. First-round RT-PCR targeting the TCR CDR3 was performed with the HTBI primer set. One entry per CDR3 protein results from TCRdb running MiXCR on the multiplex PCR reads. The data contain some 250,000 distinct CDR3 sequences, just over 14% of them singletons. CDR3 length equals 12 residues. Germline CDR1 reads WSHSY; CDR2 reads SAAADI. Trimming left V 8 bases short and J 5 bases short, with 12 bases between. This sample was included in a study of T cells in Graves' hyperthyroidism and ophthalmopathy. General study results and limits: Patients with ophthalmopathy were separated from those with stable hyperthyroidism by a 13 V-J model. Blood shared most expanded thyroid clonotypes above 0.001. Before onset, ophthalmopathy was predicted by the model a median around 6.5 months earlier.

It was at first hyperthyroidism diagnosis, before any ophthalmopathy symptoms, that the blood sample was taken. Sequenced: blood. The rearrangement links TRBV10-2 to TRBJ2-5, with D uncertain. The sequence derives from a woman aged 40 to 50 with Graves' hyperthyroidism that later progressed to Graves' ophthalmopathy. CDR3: CASARVGETQYF. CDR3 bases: TGCGCCAGCGCGAGAGTGGGGGAGACCCAGTACTTC.